Each of the 23 T cell receptor gamma chains below was sequenced from the same sample in a study of gamma-delta T cells after stem cell transplantation. TCRdb re-called the RT-PCR reads using CATT. This table has roughly 600 gamma-chain clones, about a fifth appearing once. The sequencing sample was made of gamma-delta T cells. The receptor source for this set is a human donor. It is not recorded whose cells these are; they may come from a transplant donor.

Details on this clone: This may stem from a read error, because a much larger clone lies one nucleotide away. Other DNA sequences of this sample code for an identical CDR3. V is TRGV9 and J is TRGJP. Germline-derived CDR1 and CDR2 are GITISATS and ISYDGTV (reference sequence). The CDR3 is 16 amino acids. The CDR3 loop reads CALWELQELGKKIKVF. CDR3 nucleotides: TGTGCATTGTGGGAGCTCCAAGAGTTGGGCAAAAAAATCAAGGTATTT.

The rearrangement links TRGV9 to TRGJP. Germline trimming cut 0 bases from V and 8 bases from J; bases unmatched to any gene: 7. Germline CDR1 and CDR2: GITISATS and ISYDGTV (reference sequence). The CDR3 runs 17 residues. The CDR3 nucleotides are TGTGCCTTGTGGGAGGTGCAGGAAAAGTTGGGCAAAAAAATCAAGGTATTT. Translated, it gives CALWEVQEKLGKKIKVF.

The chain couples TRGV2 to TRGJ1 or TRGJ2. CDR1 is EGSNGY and CDR2 is YDSYNSKV in the germline V gene. The CDR3 is 16 amino acids. Trimming cost V 1 base and J 8 bases; bases outside gene matches: 17. The CDR3 loop is CATWDGPWEKYDKKLF. In nucleotides, the CDR3 is TGTGCCACCTGGGACGGTCCGTGGGAGAAGTATGATAAGAAACTCTTT.

To note about this clone: A read error may account for a junction end that differs from germline. The gene calls are TRGV9 and TRGJ1 or TRGJ2. This CDR3 is 14 amino acids long. CDR1 is GITISATS, CDR2 ISYDGTV, per germline (reference sequence). This CDR3 is CALWEVPNYYRKLF. Here the CDR3 DNA reads TGTGCCTTGTGGGAGGTCCCGAATTATTATAGGAAACTCTTT.

V gene TRGV9 combines with J gene TRGJP. Germline values: CDR1 GITISATS, CDR2 ISYDGTV (reference sequence). V dropped 1 base and J dropped 7; count of bases not matched to a gene: 7. The CDR3 is made up of 17 amino acids. The CDR3 DNA is TGTGCCTTGTGGGAGGTTCTCCATGAGTTGGGCAAAAAAATCAAGGTATTT. The encoded protein is CALWEVLHELGKKIKVF.

The chain recombines TRGV9 with TRGJP. CDR1 and CDR2 from the germline V gene are GITISATS and ISYDGTV (reference sequence). This CDR3 spans 16 amino acids. Trimming at V came to 5 bases and at J to 7 bases, leaving 8 bases not matched to a gene. CDR3 amino acids: CALWASYELGKKIKVF. The CDR3 coding sequence is TGTGCCTTGTGGGCCTCCTACGAGTTGGGCAAAAAAATCAAGGTATTT.

Remarks on this clone: One end of the junction is discordant with germline, which a read error may explain. The same CDR3 is also encoded by other DNA sequences in this sample. V and J are TRGV9 and TRGJP. The CDR3 is made up of 17 amino acids. Germline loops: CDR1 GITISATS, CDR2 ISYDGTV (reference sequence). This CDR3 is CALWETRQELGKKIKVF. The CDR3 DNA is TGTGCCTTGTGGGAGACCCGGCAAGAGTTGGGCAAAAAAATAAAGGTATTT.

The chain couples TRGV9 to TRGJP. CDR1 and CDR2 from the germline V gene are GITISATS and ISYDGTV (reference sequence). The trim removed 0 bases at V and 8 bases at J, leaving 7 bases unmatched. The CDR3 spans 17 residues. The CDR3 coding sequence is TGTGCCTTGTGGGAGGTGCAGGGTAAGTTGGGCAAAAAAATCAAGGTATTT. It is translated as CALWEVQGKLGKKIKVF.

For this clone: This clone may be a read error of a much larger clone one base away. As DNA, the CDR3 is TGTGCCTTGTGGGAGGTGAAAGAGTTGTGCAAAAAAATCAAGGTATTT. Translating it yields CALWEVKELCKKIKVF. This chain uses TRGV9 with TRGJP. Germline loops: CDR1 GITISATS, CDR2 ISYDGTV (reference sequence). The CDR3 has 16 residues.

This clone was seen a handful of times. An end of the junction does not agree with germline; a read error may underlie this. The CDR3 sequence is CALWEAPNYYKKLF. In DNA, the CDR3 is TGTGCTTTGTGGGAGGCGCCGAATTATTATAAGAAACTCTTT. J is TRGJ1 or TRGJ2 and V is TRGV9. CDR1 and CDR2 from the germline V gene are GITISATS and ISYDGTV (reference sequence). The CDR3 extends over 14 amino acids.

A few counts support this clone. The chain employs TRGV9 and TRGJP. Germline trimming cut 3 bases from V and 6 bases from J; bases unmatched to any gene: 8. CDR1 and CDR2 (germline): GITISATS, ISYDGTV (reference sequence). This CDR3 is built from 17 residues. The CDR3 here is CALWELLRELGKKIKVF. CDR3 bases: TGTGCCTTGTGGGAGCTCTTGCGAGAGTTGGGCAAAAAAATCAAGGTATTT.

This clone is large within its sample. This chain connects TRGV9 to TRGJP. Germline CDR1 and CDR2: GITISATS and ISYDGTV (reference sequence). The length of the CDR3 is 15 residues. V was clipped by 4 bases and J by 6 bases; unmatched bases: 3. Here the CDR3 DNA reads TGTGCCTTGTGGGAAAGAGAGTTGGGCAAAAAAATCAAGGTATTT. Protein: CALWERELGKKIKVF.

Only a few counts were recorded for this clone. Since a far larger clone is one base different, this is likely a read error. The same CDR3 also results from other DNA sequences found in this sample. The chain carries TRGV9 and TRGJP. The CDR3 is 16 residues long. From germline, CDR1 is GITISATS and CDR2 ISYDGTV (reference sequence). DNA of the CDR3: TGTGCCTTGTGGGAGCCACAAGAGTTGGGCAAAAAAATTAAGGTATTT. Translated, it gives CALWEPQELGKKIKVF.

This clone was seen more than once but under ten times. Since a far larger clone is one base different, this is likely a read error. The J gene is TRGJP, the V gene TRGV9. The CDR3 covers 15 residues. CDR1 is GITISATS and CDR2 is ISYDGTV in the germline V gene (reference sequence). CDR3 coding DNA: TGTGCCGTGTGGGAAAAAGAGTTGGGCAAAAAAATCAAGGTATTT. This encodes CAVWEKELGKKIKVF.

For this clone: This probably arose from a read error, given a far larger clone one base away. Other nucleotide sequences from this sample produce the same CDR3. This chain joins TRGV9 and TRGJP. With V trimmed by 0 bases and J by 7 bases, 6 bases remained unmatched. The CDR3 covers 17 residues. Germline V CDR1 and CDR2: GITISATS, ISYDGTV (reference sequence). The CDR3 nucleotides read TGTGCCTTGTGGGAGGTGCAAAAGGAGTTGGGCAAAAAAATCAAGGTATTT. This gives the protein CALWEVQKELGKKIKVF.

A word on this clone: One junction end does not reproduce the germline sequence, and a read error may be involved. This chain joins TRGV9 and TRGJP. Germline-derived CDR1 and CDR2 are GITISATS and ISYDGTV (reference sequence). The length of the CDR3 is 16 residues. The CDR3 bases are TGTGCCTTGTGGGAGGGTCAAGAGTTGGGCAAAAAAAGCAAGGTATTT. Encoded protein: CALWEGQELGKKSKVF.

The rearrangement joins TRGV2 to TRGJ1 or TRGJ2. CDR3 length: 15 amino acids. Germline CDR1 reads EGSNGY; CDR2 reads YDSYNSKV. Trimming removed 0 bases from V and 0 bases from J; junction bases left unmatched: 5. CDR3 in amino acids: CATWDGPRNYYKKLF. The CDR3 DNA follows: TGTGCCACCTGGGACGGGCCTCGGAATTATTATAAGAAACTCTTT.

This clone is labeled large. V gene TRGV2 combines with J gene TRGJ1 or TRGJ2. Germline V gene data show CDR1 as EGSNGY and CDR2 as YDSYNSKV. The junction had 3 bases not matched to a gene; V was cut back by 1 base and J by 3 bases. There are 13 residues in the CDR3. The CDR3 spells CATWDGFYYKKLF. Written as DNA, the CDR3 is TGTGCCACCTGGGACGGATTTTATTATAAGAAACTCTTT.

The chain combines TRGV9 with TRGJ1 or TRGJ2. Germline V lookup: CDR1 GITISATS, CDR2 ISYDGTV (reference sequence). The CDR3 runs to 13 residues. J lost 2 bases, V lost 1 base, and 2 bases had no gene match. CDR3: CALWEVYYYKKLF. CDR3 DNA sequence: TGTGCCTTGTGGGAGGTCTATTATTATAAGAAACTCTTT.

The table lists this clone with a few counts. The rearrangement joins TRGV9 to TRGJP. With 5 bases clipped from V and 7 bases from J, the junction kept 8 bases outside the gene matches. There are 16 residues in the CDR3. In germline, CDR1 is GITISATS, CDR2 ISYDGTV (reference sequence). The CDR3, as DNA: TGTGCCTTGTGGGCCGATTCGGAGTTGGGCAAAAAAATCAAGGTATTT. It encodes CALWADSELGKKIKVF.

The table lists this clone with a few counts. The chain uses TRGV9 and TRGJP1. V gave up 2 bases and J gave up 12 bases; unmatched junction bases: 6. Germline V gene data show CDR1 as GITISATS and CDR2 as ISYDGTV (reference sequence). The CDR3 loop spans 12 amino acids. The CDR3 here is CALWEEQGFKIF. The CDR3 bases are TGTGCCTTGTGGGAGGAGCAGGGGTTCAAGATATTT.

With respect to this clone: A single base is all that separates this from a far larger clone, so a read error is likely. Other DNA sequences within the sample encode an identical CDR3. The chain recombines TRGV9 with TRGJP. The CDR3 consists of 17 residues. The germline V gene has CDR1 GITISATS and CDR2 ISYDGTV (reference sequence). The CDR3 sequence is CALWEVLTELGKKIKVF. CDR3 in DNA: TGTGCCTTGTGGGAGGTTCTAACAGAGTTGGGCAAAAAAATCAAGGTATTC.

This chain uses TRGV9 with TRGJP. Per the germline V gene, CDR1 is GITISATS and CDR2 is ISYDGTV (reference sequence). This CDR3 is built from 15 residues. V lost 2 bases, J lost 10 bases, and 5 bases stayed unmatched. CDR3 protein: CALWEAGLGKKIKVF. For the CDR3, the DNA is TGTGCCTTGTGGGAGGCGGGATTGGGCAAAAAAATCAAGGTATTT.